Listed below are T cell receptor beta chains from one sample, sequenced in a study of blood T cell repertoires in COVID-19. The table came from immunoSEQ multiplex PCR; TCRdb's copy has only in-frame clones and leaves some out. The table records 170,000 or so clones, more than 85% of them present only once. The sample was peripheral blood. Every receptor here comes from a man between 45 and 60 years old with acute or convalescent COVID-19. CDR3s include the opening cysteine and the closing phenylalanine or tryptophan. The D gene is left open where the match is weak. Clone size, where shown, is once, few, many, or a class for clones that have expanded.

clone size	V gene	J gene	D gene	CDR3 DNA	CDR3 protein
.	TRBV19	TRBJ2-7	.	TGTGCCGTAGGGGCGGGGGAGCAGTACTTC	CAVGAGEQYF
.	TRBV27	TRBJ2-1	.	TGTGCCAGCAGGACATGGGGCAGCAATGAGCAGTTCTTC	CASRTWGSNEQFF
.	TRBV25-1	TRBJ1-2	.	TGTGCCAGCAGTGGATTCAGGGCTGGCTACACCTTC	CASSGFRAGYTF
.	TRBV6-2/TRBV6-3	TRBJ1-1	.	TGTGCCAGCAGTTTCCATGACAAGAACACTGAAGCTTTCTTT	CASSFHDKNTEAFF
.	TRBV28	TRBJ1-2	TRBD1	TGTGCCAGCAGTTTCGTCGGCAGGGGGCAAGGCTACACCTTC	CASSFVGRGQGYTF
.	TRBV28	TRBJ1-5	.	TGTGCCAGCAGTTCTGGGGGAGGGCGAGGTCAGCCCCAGCATTTT	CASSSGGGRGQPQHF
.	TRBV6-5	TRBJ1-1	.	TGTGCCAGCAGCCTCAGACAGGAGAGTGAAGCTTTCTTT	CASSLRQESEAFF
.	TRBV5-4	TRBJ1-2	.	TGTGCCAGCAGCTTTAACAGGGATGGCTACACCTTC	CASSFNRDGYTF
.	TRBV14	TRBJ2-5	TRBD2	TGTGCCAGCAGCCAATTGGGACTAGCGGTCCAAGAGACCCAGTACTTC	CASSQLGLAVQETQYF
.	TRBV27	TRBJ2-1	.	TGTGCCAGCAGTCCCGGGAGTAAACCTAATGAGCAGTTCTTC	CASSPGSKPNEQFF
.	TRBV2	TRBJ1-5	.	TGTGCCAGCAGTGAAGGAACCGGGGTCCTACAGCCCCAGCATTTT	CASSEGTGVLQPQHF
few	TRBV2	TRBJ1-1	.	TGTGCCAGCTTTACTGTGAACACTGAAGCTTTCTTT	CASFTVNTEAFF
.	TRBV28	TRBJ1-4	.	TGTGCCAGCAGTCTAGACAGGGAAAAACTGTTTTTT	CASSLDREKLFF
.	TRBV9	TRBJ1-5	.	TGTGCCAGCAGCCCTCAGGGCGGATTCAATCAGCCCCAGCATTTT	CASSPQGGFNQPQHF
.	TRBV10-3	TRBJ2-5	TRBD1	TGTGCCATCAGTGAAATCGGGACAGGGGTCCCTAGCGGATCCTTATATTTTAAAGAGACCCAGTACTTC	CAISEIGTGVPSGSLYFKETQYF
.	TRBV11-2	TRBJ1-2	TRBD1	TGTGCCAGCAGCTCGGACAGGGTCCATAACTATGGCTACACCTTC	CASSSDRVHNYGYTF
once	TRBV18	TRBJ2-2	.	TGTGCCAGCTCACCGCAGGGGCACAACACCGGGGAGCTGTTTTTT	CASSPQGHNTGELFF
once	TRBV30	TRBJ1-6	.	TGTGCCTGGAGTGTTCTCTTGACCGGGGATTCACCCCTCCACTTT	CAWSVLLTGDSPLHF
.	TRBV6-5	TRBJ1-3	.	TGTGCCAGCAGTTACGTGGGCCCCTCTGGAAACACCATATATTTT	CASSYVGPSGNTIYF
.	TRBV19	TRBJ2-2	.	TGTGCCAGTAGCTTGGAGGGACCCACCGGGGAGCTGTTTTTT	CASSLEGPTGELFF
.	TRBV19	TRBJ2-1	TRBD1	TGTGCCAGTAAAGCGCGGACAGGGCTTCTGTACGGGAATGAGCAGTTCTTC	CASKARTGLLYGNEQFF
once	TRBV19	TRBJ1-4	TRBD1	TGTGCCAGTAGCAGACAGGGCGCCGCAACTAATGAAAAACTGTTTTTT	CASSRQGAATNEKLFF
.	TRBV18	TRBJ1-1	TRBD1	TGTGCCAGCTCACCTTCCGCGACAGGGGACACTGAAGCTTTCTTT	CASSPSATGDTEAFF
.	TRBV5-1	TRBJ1-3	.	TGCGCCAGCAGCTTTACAGCGGGTGGAAACACCATATATTTT	CASSFTAGGNTIYF
.	TRBV7-9	TRBJ2-3	.	TGTGCCAGCAGCTACTCGGCGGGGTATACGCAGTATTTT	CASSYSAGYTQYF
.	TRBV5-1	TRBJ2-5	.	TGCGCCAGCAGCTTGTCTGACGGCAGACTAGAGACCCAGTACTTC	CASSLSDGRLETQYF
.	TRBV11-2	TRBJ2-5	.	TGTGCCAGCAGCTTCTCGGGCAGGGGTGAGACCCAGTACTTC	CASSFSGRGETQYF
.	TRBV2	TRBJ1-5	.	TGTGCCAGCCGCCCGAGGTCGGGCAATCAGCCCCAGCATTTT	CASRPRSGNQPQHF
.	TRBV19	TRBJ1-1	.	TGTGCCAGTAGTATATCGGGGAACACTGAAGCTTTCTTT	CASSISGNTEAFF
.	TRBV6-6	TRBJ2-2	TRBD2	TGTGCCAGCAGTTACTCGAAACTAGCGGGCGCCGGGGAGCTGTTTTTT	CASSYSKLAGAGELFF
.	TRBV11-2	TRBJ2-5	TRBD2	TGTGCCAGCAGCGATCGGGGGGGCATAGAGACCCAGTACTTC	CASSDRGGIETQYF
once	TRBV5-1	TRBJ2-5	TRBD2	TGCGCCAGCAGCTCGGGAGTAGCGGGAGGGCGAGAGACCCAGTACTTC	CASSSGVAGGRETQYF
.	TRBV9	TRBJ2-5	TRBD1	TGTGCCAGCAGCCCCTGGACAGGCGGGGAGACCCAGTACTTC	CASSPWTGGETQYF
.	TRBV6-5	TRBJ2-5	TRBD1	TGTGCCAGCAGTTACTCGTGGACAGGGGGTGAGACCCAGTACTTC	CASSYSWTGGETQYF
.	TRBV24-1	TRBJ2-7	TRBD1	TGTGCCACCAGTCCCACAGGGGAAGGCCGGACGGGTGAGCAGTACTTC	CATSPTGEGRTGEQYF
.	TRBV6-5	TRBJ1-5	TRBD1	TGTGCCAGCAACGGAGACAGGGGGAATCAGCCCCAGCATTTT	CASNGDRGNQPQHF
.	TRBV30	TRBJ2-5	TRBD2	TGTGCCTGGAGTAAAGCTGGGCTAGCGGGTTTTGTTGGAGAGACCCAGTACTTC	CAWSKAGLAGFVGETQYF
.	TRBV20-1	TRBJ2-1	.	TGCAGTGCTGCGGCCCGGGAGCAGTTCTTC	CSAAAREQFF
.	TRBV24-1	TRBJ2-5	TRBD1	TGTGCCACCAGAGGATCCGGGACAGGGGAAGAGACCCAGTACTTC	CATRGSGTGEETQYF
.	TRBV29-1	TRBJ2-5	.	TGCAGCGTCGCCACGGGAGAGACCCAGTACTTC	CSVATGETQYF
.	TRBV6-5	TRBJ1-1	.	TGTGCCAGCAGGGCCAAATTGAACACTGAAGCTTTCTTT	CASRAKLNTEAFF
.	TRBV4-3	TRBJ1-2	TRBD1	TGCGCCAGCAGCCAAGAGGACAGGTCTGTCTATGGCTACACCTTC	CASSQEDRSVYGYTF
once	TRBV6-5	TRBJ1-2	.	TGTGCCAGCAGCCGAGGGTTCTATGGCTACACCTTC	CASSRGFYGYTF
few	TRBV5-4	TRBJ2-5	TRBD1	TGTGCCAGCAGCTTGGTCGACAGGGGTCAAGAGACCCAGTACTTC	CASSLVDRGQETQYF
once	TRBV6-6	TRBJ1-5	TRBD1	TGTGCCAGCAGTCCCAGTCATACCGGGACAGGGAGCAATCAGCCCCAGCATTTT	CASSPSHTGTGSNQPQHF